This T cell receptor beta chain derives from a study of monozygotic twins with inflammatory bowel disease. Details on this clonotype: As yet, its antigen is unknown.

Notes on the study in general: Especially with disease activity, IBD patients had fewer clonotypes in common with others than healthy twins did.

The CDR3 extends over 15 amino acids. Germline assignment: CDR1 GTSNPN and CDR2 SVGIG (reference sequence). TCRdb reprocessed the 5' RACE reads, with one entry per CDR3 protein and no DNA. Here the sample table reports approximately 100,000 distinct CDR3 sequences. The clonotype comes from a human donor with ulcerative colitis or Crohn's disease, or a healthy co-twin of an affected twin (not recorded which). The rearrangement joins TRBV30 to TRBJ2-1; the D gene TCRdb calls, TRBD1, cannot be checked with no DNA. Sequencing was carried out using blood. The CDR3 is CAWSVLLGRKNEQFF.